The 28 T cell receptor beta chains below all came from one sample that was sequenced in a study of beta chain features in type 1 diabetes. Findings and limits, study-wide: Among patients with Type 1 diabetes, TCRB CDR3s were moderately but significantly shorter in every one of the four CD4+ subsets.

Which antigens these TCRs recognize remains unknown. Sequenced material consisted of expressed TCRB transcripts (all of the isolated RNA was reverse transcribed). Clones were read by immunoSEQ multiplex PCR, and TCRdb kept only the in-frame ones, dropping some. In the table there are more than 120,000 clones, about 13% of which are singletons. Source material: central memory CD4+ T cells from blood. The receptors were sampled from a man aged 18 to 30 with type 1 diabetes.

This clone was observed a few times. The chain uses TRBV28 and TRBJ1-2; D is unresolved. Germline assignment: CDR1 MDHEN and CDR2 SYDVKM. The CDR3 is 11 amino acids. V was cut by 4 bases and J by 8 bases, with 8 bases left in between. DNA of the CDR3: TGTGCCAGCAGTTCCGGGTACGGCTACACCTTC. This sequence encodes CASSSGYGYTF.

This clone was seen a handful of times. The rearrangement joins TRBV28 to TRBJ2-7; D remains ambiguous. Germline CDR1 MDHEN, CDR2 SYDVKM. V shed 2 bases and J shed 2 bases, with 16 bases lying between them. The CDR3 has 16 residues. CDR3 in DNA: TGTGCCAGCAGTTTAGGTGGGTTGGTGGATCCCTACGAGCAGTACTTC. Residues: CASSLGGLVDPYEQYF.

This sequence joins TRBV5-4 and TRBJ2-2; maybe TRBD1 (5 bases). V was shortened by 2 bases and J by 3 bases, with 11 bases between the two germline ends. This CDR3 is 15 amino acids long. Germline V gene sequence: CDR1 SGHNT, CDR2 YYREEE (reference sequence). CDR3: CASSLSGSYTGELFF. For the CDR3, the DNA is TGTGCCAGCAGCTTATCAGGGTCCTACACCGGGGAGCTGTTTTTT.

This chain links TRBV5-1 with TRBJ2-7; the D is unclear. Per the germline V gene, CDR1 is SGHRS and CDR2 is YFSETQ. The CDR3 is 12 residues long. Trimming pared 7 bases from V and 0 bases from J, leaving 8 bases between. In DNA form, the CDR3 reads TGCGCCAGCGGGGTCAGCTCCTACGAGCAGTACTTC. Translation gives CASGVSSYEQYF.

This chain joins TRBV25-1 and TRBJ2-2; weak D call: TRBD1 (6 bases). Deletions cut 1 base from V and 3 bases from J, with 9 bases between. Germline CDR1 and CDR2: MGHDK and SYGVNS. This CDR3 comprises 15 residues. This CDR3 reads CASSEWGHDTGELFF. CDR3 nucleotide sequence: TGTGCCAGCAGTGAATGGGGGCACGACACCGGGGAGCTGTTTTTT.

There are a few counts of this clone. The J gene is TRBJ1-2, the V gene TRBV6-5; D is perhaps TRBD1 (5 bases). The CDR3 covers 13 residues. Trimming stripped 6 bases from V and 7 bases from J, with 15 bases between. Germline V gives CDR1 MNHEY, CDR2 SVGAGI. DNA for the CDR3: TGTGCCAGCAGCCCGGGGATGGGGACTGGCTACACCTTC. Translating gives CASSPGMGTGYTF.

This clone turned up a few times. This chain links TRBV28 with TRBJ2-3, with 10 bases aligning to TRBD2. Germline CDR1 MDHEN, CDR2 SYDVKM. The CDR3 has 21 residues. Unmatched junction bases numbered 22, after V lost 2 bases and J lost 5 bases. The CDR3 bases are TGTGCCAGCAGTTTACCGACCATCCGGGGAAGCGGGGGGGCCCCCAGAGATACGCAGTATTTT. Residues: CASSLPTIRGSGGAPRDTQYF.

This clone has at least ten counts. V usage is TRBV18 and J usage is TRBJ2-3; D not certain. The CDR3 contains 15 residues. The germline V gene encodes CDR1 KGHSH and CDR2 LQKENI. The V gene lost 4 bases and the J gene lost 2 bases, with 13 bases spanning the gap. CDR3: CASSLGPMNTDTQYF. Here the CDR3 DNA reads TGTGCCAGCTCACTAGGTCCAATGAACACAGATACGCAGTATTTT.

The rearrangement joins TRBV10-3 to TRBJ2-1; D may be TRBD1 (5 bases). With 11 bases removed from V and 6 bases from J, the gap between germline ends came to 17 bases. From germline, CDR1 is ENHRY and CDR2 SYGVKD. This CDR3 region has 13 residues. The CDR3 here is CALKGAALNEQFF. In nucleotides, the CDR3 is TGTGCCCTCAAAGGGGCAGCCCTCAATGAGCAGTTCTTC.

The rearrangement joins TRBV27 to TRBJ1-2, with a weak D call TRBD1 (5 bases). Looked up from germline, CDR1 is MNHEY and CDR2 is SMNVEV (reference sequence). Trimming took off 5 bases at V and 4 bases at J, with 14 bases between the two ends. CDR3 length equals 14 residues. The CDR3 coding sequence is TGTGCCAGCAGTCGTCAGACAGCTCCCTATGGCTACACCTTC. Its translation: CASSRQTAPYGYTF.

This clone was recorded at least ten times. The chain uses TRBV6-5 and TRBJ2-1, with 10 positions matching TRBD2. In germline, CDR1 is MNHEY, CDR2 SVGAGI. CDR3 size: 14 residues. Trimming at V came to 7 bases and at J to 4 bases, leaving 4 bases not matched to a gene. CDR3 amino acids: CASTQRGGYNEQFF. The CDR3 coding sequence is TGTGCCAGCACCCAGCGGGGGGGATACAATGAGCAGTTCTTC.

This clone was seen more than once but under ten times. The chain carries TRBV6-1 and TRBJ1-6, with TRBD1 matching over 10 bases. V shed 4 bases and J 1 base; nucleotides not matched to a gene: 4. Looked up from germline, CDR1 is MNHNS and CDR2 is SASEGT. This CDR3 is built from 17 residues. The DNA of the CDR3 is TGTGCCAGCAGTGCCAGGACAGGGGGTTCCTATAATTCACCCCTCCACTTT. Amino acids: CASSARTGGSYNSPLHF.

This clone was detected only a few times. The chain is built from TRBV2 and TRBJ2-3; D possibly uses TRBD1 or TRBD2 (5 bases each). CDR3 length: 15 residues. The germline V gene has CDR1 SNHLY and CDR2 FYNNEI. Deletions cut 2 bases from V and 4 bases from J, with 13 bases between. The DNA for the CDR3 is TGTGCCAGCAGTGAAAATGGGGGAACGGCAGATACGCAGTATTTT. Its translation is CASSENGGTADTQYF. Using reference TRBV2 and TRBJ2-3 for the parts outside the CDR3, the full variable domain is EPEVTQTPSHQVTQMGQEVILRCVPISNHLYFYWYRQILGQKVEFLVSFYNNEISEKSEIFDDQFSVERPDGSNFTLKIRSTKLEDSAMYFCASSENGGTADTQYFGPGTRLTVL.

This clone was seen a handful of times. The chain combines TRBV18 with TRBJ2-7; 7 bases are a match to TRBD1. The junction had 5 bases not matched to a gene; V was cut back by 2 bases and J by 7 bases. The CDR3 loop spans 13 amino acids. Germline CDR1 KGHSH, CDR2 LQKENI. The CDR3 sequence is CASSPTTGWEQYF. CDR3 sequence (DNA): TGTGCCAGCTCACCAACGACAGGGTGGGAGCAGTACTTC.

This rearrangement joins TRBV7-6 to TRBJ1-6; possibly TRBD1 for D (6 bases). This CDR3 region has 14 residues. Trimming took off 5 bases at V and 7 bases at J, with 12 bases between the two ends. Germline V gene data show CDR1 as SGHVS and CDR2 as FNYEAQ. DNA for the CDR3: TGTGCCAGCAGCCAACGGCAGGGGAATTCACCCCTCCACTTT. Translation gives CASSQRQGNSPLHF.

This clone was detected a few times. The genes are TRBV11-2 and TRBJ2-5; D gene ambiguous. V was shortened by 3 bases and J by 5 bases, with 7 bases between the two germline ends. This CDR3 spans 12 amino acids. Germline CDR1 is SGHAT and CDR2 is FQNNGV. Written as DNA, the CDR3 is TGTGCCAGCAGCTTCAAAGGGGAGACCCAGTACTTC. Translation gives CASSFKGETQYF.

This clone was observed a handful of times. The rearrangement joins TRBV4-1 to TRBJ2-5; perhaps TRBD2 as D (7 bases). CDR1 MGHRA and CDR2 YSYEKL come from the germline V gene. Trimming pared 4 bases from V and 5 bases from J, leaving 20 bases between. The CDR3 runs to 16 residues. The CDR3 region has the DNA TGCGCCAGCAGCCCGGGGGGCCGGGGGCGTGAGGAGACCCAGTACTTC. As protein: CASSPGGRGREETQYF.

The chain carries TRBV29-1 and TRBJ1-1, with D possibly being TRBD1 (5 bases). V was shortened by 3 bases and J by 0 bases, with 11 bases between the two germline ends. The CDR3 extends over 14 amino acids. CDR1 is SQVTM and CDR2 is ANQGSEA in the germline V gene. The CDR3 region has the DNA TGCAGCGTTGAGAGTCGGGGCCTGAACACTGAAGCTTTCTTT. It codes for CSVESRGLNTEAFF.

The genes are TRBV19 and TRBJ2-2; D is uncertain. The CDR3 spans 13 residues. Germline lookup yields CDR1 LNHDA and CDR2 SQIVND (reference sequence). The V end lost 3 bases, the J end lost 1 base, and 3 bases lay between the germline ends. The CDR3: CASSMRNTGELFF. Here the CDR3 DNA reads TGTGCCAGTAGTATGAGGAACACCGGGGAGCTGTTTTTT.

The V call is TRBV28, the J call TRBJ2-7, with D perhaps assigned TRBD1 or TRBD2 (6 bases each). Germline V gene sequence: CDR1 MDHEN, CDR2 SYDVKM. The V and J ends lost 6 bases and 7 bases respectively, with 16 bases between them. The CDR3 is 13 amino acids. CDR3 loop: CASRSRQAGEQYF. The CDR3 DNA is TGTGCCAGCAGGTCCAGACAGGCGGGGGAGCAGTACTTC.

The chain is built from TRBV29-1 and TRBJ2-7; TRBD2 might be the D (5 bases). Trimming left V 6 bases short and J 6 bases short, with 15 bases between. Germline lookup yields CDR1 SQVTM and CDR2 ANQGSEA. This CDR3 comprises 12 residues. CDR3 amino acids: CSVLLAGGEQYF. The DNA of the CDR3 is TGCAGCGTCCTCCTAGCAGGAGGCGAGCAGTACTTC.

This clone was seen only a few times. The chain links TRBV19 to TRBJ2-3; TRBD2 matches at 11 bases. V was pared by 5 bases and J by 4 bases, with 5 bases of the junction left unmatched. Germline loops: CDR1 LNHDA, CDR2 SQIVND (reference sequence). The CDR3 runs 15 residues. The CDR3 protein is CASSVSGGASDTQYF. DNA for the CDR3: TGTGCCAGTAGTGTTAGCGGGGGGGCGTCAGATACGCAGTATTTT.

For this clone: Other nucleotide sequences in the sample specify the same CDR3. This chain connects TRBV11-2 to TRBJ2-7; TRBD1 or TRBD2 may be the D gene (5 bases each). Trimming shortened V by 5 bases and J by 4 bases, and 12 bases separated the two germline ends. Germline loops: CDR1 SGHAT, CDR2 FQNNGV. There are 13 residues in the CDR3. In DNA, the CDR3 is TGTGCCAGCAGCCTCGGGACGCATTACGAGCAGTACTTC. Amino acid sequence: CASSLGTHYEQYF.

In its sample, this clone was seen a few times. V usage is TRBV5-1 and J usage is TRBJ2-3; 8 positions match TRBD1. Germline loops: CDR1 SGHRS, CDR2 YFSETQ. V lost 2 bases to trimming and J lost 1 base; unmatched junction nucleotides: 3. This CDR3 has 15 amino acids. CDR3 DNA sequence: TGCGCCAGCAGCTTTACAGGGGGAGGCACAGATACGCAGTATTTT. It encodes CASSFTGGGTDTQYF.

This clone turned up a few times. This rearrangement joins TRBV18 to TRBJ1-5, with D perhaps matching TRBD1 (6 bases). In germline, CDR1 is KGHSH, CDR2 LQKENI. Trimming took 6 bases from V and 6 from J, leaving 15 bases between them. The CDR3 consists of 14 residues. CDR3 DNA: TGTGCCAGCTCTGACCTGGGACAAGCTCAGCCCCAGCATTTT. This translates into CASSDLGQAQPQHF.

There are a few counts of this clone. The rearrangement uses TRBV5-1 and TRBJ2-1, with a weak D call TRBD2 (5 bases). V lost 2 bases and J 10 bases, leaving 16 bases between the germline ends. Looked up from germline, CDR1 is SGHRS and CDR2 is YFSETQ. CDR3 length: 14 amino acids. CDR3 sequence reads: CASSLPTGVAEQFF. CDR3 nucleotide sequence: TGCGCCAGCAGCTTACCTACCGGGGTCGCGGAGCAGTTCTTC.

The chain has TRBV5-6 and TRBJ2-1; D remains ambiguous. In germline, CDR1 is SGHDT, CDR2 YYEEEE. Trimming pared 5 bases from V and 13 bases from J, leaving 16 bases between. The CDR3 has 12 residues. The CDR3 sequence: CASRKDGVGQFF. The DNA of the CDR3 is TGTGCCAGCAGAAAAGACGGAGTAGGTCAGTTCTTC.

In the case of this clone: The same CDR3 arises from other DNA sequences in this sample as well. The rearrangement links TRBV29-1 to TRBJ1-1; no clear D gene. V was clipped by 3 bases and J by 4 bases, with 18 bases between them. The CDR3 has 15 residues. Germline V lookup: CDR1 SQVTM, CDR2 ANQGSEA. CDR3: CSVDASGVGGTEAFF. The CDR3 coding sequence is TGCAGCGTTGATGCCTCGGGTGTGGGTGGCACTGAAGCTTTCTTT. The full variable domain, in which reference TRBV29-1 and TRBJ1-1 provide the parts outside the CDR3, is SAVISQKPSRDICQRGTSLTIQCQVDSQVTMMFWYRQQPGQSLTLIATANQGSEATYESGFVIDKFPISRPNLTFSTLTVSNMSPEDSSIYLCSVDASGVGGTEAFFGQGTRLTVV.